This is a list of T cell receptor beta chains from one sample in a study of cytomegalovirus exposure and HLA in healthy donors. Here immunoSEQ multiplex PCR was the method, and the copy in TCRdb shows in-frame clones only, minus some. The data show more than 120,000 clones, about 84% seen once. Specimen: PBMCs. Every receptor here comes from a woman aged 40 to 50 in good health and CMV-seropositive. CDR3s include the opening cysteine and the closing phenylalanine or tryptophan. The D gene is left open where the match is weak. Size is omitted from some rows. Given values are once, few, many or a class for expanded clones.

d_call	clone_size	v_call	j_call	cdr3_aa	cdr3_nt
-	-	TRBV6-1	TRBJ2-3	CASSEGGYPSTDTQYF	TGTGCCAGCAGTGAAGGAGGCTACCCCAGCACAGATACGCAGTATTTT
TRBD2	-	TRBV5-1	TRBJ2-2	CATSPRAGGDGELFF	TGCGCCACCTCACCCCGCGCGGGAGGGGACGGGGAGCTGTTTTTT
TRBD2	-	TRBV27	TRBJ2-7	CASSLAGSYEQYF	TGTGCCAGCAGTCTAGCGGGGTCCTACGAGCAGTACTTC
TRBD1	-	TRBV5-4	TRBJ2-7	CASSLAPGQGSDEQYF	TGTGCCAGCAGCTTGGCACCGGGACAGGGGTCCGACGAGCAGTACTTC
-	-	TRBV2	TRBJ1-6	CASSEVRPNSPLHF	TGTGCCAGCAGTGAGGTCAGGCCTAATTCACCCCTCCACTTT
-	-	TRBV7-2	TRBJ1-1	CASSSQGSTEAFF	TGTGCCAGCAGTTCACAGGGCTCCACTGAAGCTTTCTTT
-	-	TRBV30	TRBJ2-3	CAWSINTRNTQYF	TGTGCCTGGAGCATAAACACTAGGAATACGCAGTATTTT
TRBD1	-	TRBV5-4	TRBJ1-1	CASSSIQGATEAFF	TGTGCCAGCAGTTCAATACAGGGGGCCACTGAAGCTTTCTTT
-	-	TRBV5-1	TRBJ1-3	CASSSTGVLTGNTIYF	TGCGCCAGCAGCTCCACCGGGGTTCTGACTGGAAACACCATATATTTT
TRBD2	-	TRBV4-1	TRBJ2-2	CASSPSGANTGELFF	TGCGCCAGCAGCCCTAGCGGCGCGAACACCGGGGAGCTGTTTTTT
-	few	TRBV28	TRBJ1-5	CASSFGSGGDQPQHF	TGTGCCAGCAGTTTCGGTAGTGGAGGGGATCAGCCCCAGCATTTT
TRBD1	-	TRBV15	TRBJ2-7	CATSRDRGREEQYF	TGTGCCACCAGCAGGGACAGGGGGCGCGAGGAGCAGTACTTC
TRBD2	-	TRBV28	TRBJ2-7	CASSLSLAGVYEQYF	TGTGCCAGCAGTTTATCCCTAGCGGGGGTTTACGAGCAGTACTTC
-	few	TRBV5-5	TRBJ1-5	CASSWDTHQPQHF	TGTGCCAGCAGCTGGGACACCCATCAGCCCCAGCATTTT
TRBD2	-	TRBV18	TRBJ2-3	CASSGSGTSTDTQYF	TGTGCCAGCTCTGGTAGCGGGACTAGCACAGATACGCAGTATTTT
TRBD1	-	TRBV25-1	TRBJ2-5	CASSEPGQGARETQYF	TGTGCCAGCAGTGAGCCTGGTCAGGGGGCACGAGAGACCCAGTACTTC
-	-	TRBV5-6	TRBJ2-5	CASSLGAVYQETQYF	TGTGCCAGCAGCTTGGGGGCCGTGTACCAAGAGACCCAGTACTTC
-	-	TRBV7-2	TRBJ2-1	CASSRSGPRSSYNEQFF	TGTGCCAGCAGCCGAAGCGGCCCGCGGAGCTCCTACAATGAGCAGTTCTTC
TRBD1	-	TRBV4-1	TRBJ2-1	CASSQTPGTGHNEQFF	TGCGCCAGCAGCCAAACTCCCGGGACAGGACACAATGAGCAGTTCTTC
TRBD2	-	TRBV27	TRBJ2-5	CASRLLAGAGETQYF	TGTGCCAGCAGACTTCTAGCGGGAGCAGGGGAGACCCAGTACTTC
-	-	TRBV19	TRBJ2-3	CASSTLVTDTQYF	TGTGCCAGTAGTACCCTAGTGACAGATACGCAGTATTTT
-	-	TRBV4-1	TRBJ2-3	CASSQEVGSTDTQYF	TGCGCCAGCAGCCAAGAAGTCGGGAGCACAGATACGCAGTATTTT
-	-	TRBV18	TRBJ2-1	CASSPGSRYNEQFF	TGTGCCAGCTCACCGGGCAGTAGATACAATGAGCAGTTCTTC
TRBD2	-	TRBV25-1	TRBJ2-7	CASSEGRGGQYF	TGTGCCAGCAGTGAAGGGCGGGGGGGGCAGTACTTC
TRBD1	-	TRBV30	TRBJ1-5	CAWSGQGDQPQHF	TGTGCCTGGAGCGGACAGGGGGATCAGCCCCAGCATTTT
TRBD2	-	TRBV7-6	TRBJ2-7	CASSLSSGSYEQYF	TGTGCCAGCAGCTTATCTAGCGGGAGCTACGAGCAGTACTTC
-	-	TRBV9	TRBJ1-1	CASRLGGAGSTEAFF	TGTGCCAGCAGGCTCGGGGGGGCAGGGAGCACTGAAGCTTTCTTT
TRBD1	-	TRBV7-2	TRBJ2-7	CASSWGQGIYEQYF	TGTGCCAGCAGCTGGGGACAGGGGATTTACGAGCAGTACTTC
-	-	TRBV30	TRBJ1-5	CAWTPGSNQPQHF	TGTGCCTGGACCCCGGGGAGCAATCAGCCCCAGCATTTT
-	-	TRBV7-9	TRBJ1-1	CASSSGRGAQMNTEAFF	TGTGCCAGCAGCTCCGGGCGGGGGGCGCAGATGAACACTGAAGCTTTCTTT
-	-	TRBV5-4	TRBJ1-1	CASSLGAGGHTEAFF	TGTGCCAGCAGCTTGGGCGCGGGGGGGCACACTGAAGCTTTCTTT
TRBD1	-	TRBV15	TRBJ1-2	CATGEHRGGYGYTF	TGTGCCACCGGAGAACACAGGGGAGGCTATGGCTACACCTTC
-	-	TRBV5-4	TRBJ2-5	CASSQGGGETQYF	TGTGCCAGCAGCCAGGGAGGGGGAGAGACCCAGTACTTC
-	-	TRBV9	TRBJ2-1	CASSVRESEQFF	TGTGCCAGCAGCGTCCGGGAGAGTGAGCAGTTCTTC
TRBD2	-	TRBV10-3	TRBJ2-5	CAISGTSGRAGYQETQYF	TGTGCCATCAGCGGGACTAGCGGGAGGGCCGGGTACCAAGAGACCCAGTACTTC
TRBD2	-	TRBV5-4	TRBJ2-5	CASSPGGSQETQYF	TGTGCCAGCAGCCCGGGAGGCAGCCAAGAGACCCAGTACTTC
TRBD2	-	TRBV5-1	TRBJ2-1	CASSLNPGLASYNEQFF	TGCGCCAGCAGCCTCAATCCAGGACTAGCGTCCTACAATGAGCAGTTCTTC
TRBD1	once	TRBV28	TRBJ2-2	CASSFSGTVTTGELFF	TGTGCCAGCAGTTTTTCTGGGACAGTCACAACCGGGGAGCTGTTTTTT
-	-	TRBV2	TRBJ2-3	CASSDQGSVVWYF	TGTGCCAGCAGTGACCAGGGATCCGTAGTGTGGTATTTT
TRBD1	-	TRBV5-1	TRBJ2-3	CASSIPTGASTDTQYF	TGCGCCAGCAGCATACCTACAGGGGCGAGCACAGATACGCAGTATTTT
-	-	TRBV30	TRBJ1-3	CAWMGSYSGNTIYF	TGTGCCTGGATGGGCAGCTACTCTGGAAACACCATATATTTT
-	-	TRBV7-9	TRBJ2-5	CASSPFWGGTQETQYF	TGTGCCAGCAGCCCCTTCTGGGGCGGGACCCAAGAGACCCAGTACTTC
-	-	TRBV30	TRBJ1-1	CAWSLNSNTEAFF	TGTGCCTGGAGTCTTAACAGCAACACTGAAGCTTTCTTT
TRBD1	-	TRBV7-7	TRBJ2-5	CASSLQGLETQYF	TGTGCTAGCAGCCTACAGGGGTTGGAGACCCAGTACTTC
TRBD2	-	TRBV5-1	TRBJ2-5	CASSRGASGPQETQYF	TGCGCCAGCAGCAGAGGGGCTAGCGGGCCGCAAGAGACCCAGTACTTC
TRBD1	-	TRBV5-4	TRBJ1-2	CASSRGQGGSNYGYTF	TGTGCCAGCAGCCGCGGACAGGGAGGGTCTAACTATGGCTACACCTTC
TRBD2	-	TRBV5-4	TRBJ2-7	CASSPGTSVTYEQYF	TGTGCCAGCAGCCCCGGGACTAGCGTAACCTACGAGCAGTACTTC
-	-	TRBV7-6	TRBJ1-1	CASSSTPGGMNTEAFF	TGTGCCAGCAGCTCTACCCCAGGAGGAATGAACACTGAAGCTTTCTTT
TRBD1	-	TRBV6-5	TRBJ1-1	CASSPDRGGTEAFF	TGTGCCAGCAGTCCCGACAGGGGAGGAACTGAAGCTTTCTTT
TRBD2	-	TRBV29-1	TRBJ2-1	CSVWGTSENEQFF	TGCAGCGTGTGGGGGACTAGCGAGAATGAGCAGTTCTTC